The text below deals with one T cell receptor beta chain. What it recognizes is unknown. These data belong to a study of cytomegalovirus exposure and HLA in healthy donors. Broader study findings: Accounts indicate the classifier identified cytomegalovirus status with strong specificity and sensitivity.

Libraries were prepared by immunoSEQ multiplex PCR; TCRdb keeps only in-frame clonotypes and omits some of them. The table has fewer than 90,000 clones, 94% seen once. The clonotype was recovered from a woman between 18 and 29 years old in good health and CMV-seropositive. Sequencing input: PBMCs.

CDR3: CASSLGVNQGGNQPQHF. As DNA, the CDR3 is TGTGCCAGCAGTTTAGGTGTAAATCAGGGTGGCAATCAGCCCCAGCATTTT. The chain uses TRBV28 and TRBJ1-5; TRBD1 might be the D (5 bases). The germline gives CDR1 MDHEN, CDR2 SYDVKM. V was pared by 2 bases and J by 2 bases, with 16 bases between. This CDR3 is built from 17 residues.